This TCR beta chain was profiled in a study of a mutant IDH1 vaccine in newly diagnosed glioma. Overall study context: There were approximately 60% males and approximately 38% females among treated patients, whose mean age was about 41 years. Those enrolled had earlier been treated with radiotherapy, temozolomide, or both, mostly both.

As concerns this clone: What it binds is not known.

Sequenced by immunoSEQ multiplex PCR; TCRdb stores in-frame clones only, minus some. The table has about 32,000 clones, approximately 89% seen once. Time point reported: week 47, end of study. With topical imiquimod, each dose of the vaccine consisted of 300 ug of mutant IDH1 20-mer peptide. The sample was PBMCs, taken from a glioma patient whose treatment included an IDH1 peptide vaccine. The receptor comes from a man aged 35-49 years with glioma.

The CDR3 here is CASSPWFLAGGPNEQFF. In nucleotides, the CDR3 is TGTGCCAGCAGCCCCTGGTTTCTAGCGGGGGGGCCTAATGAGCAGTTCTTC. The chain has TRBV7-9 and TRBJ2-1; 12 positions match TRBD2. V lost 5 bases, J lost 7 bases, and 12 bases stayed unmatched. The V gene's germline CDR1 is SEHNR and CDR2 FQNEAQ (reference sequence). The CDR3 is made up of 17 amino acids.